The 31 T cell receptor beta chains listed next were all sequenced from one sample in a study of blood T cells in healthy people across ages. Combining a sample-barcoded 5' primer with a J-beta primer mix, a second PCR ran for about 7 to 12 cycles. MiXCR, applied by TCRdb to the 5' RACE reads, yields one record per CDR3 protein. This table has 550,000 to 800,000 distinct CDR3 sequences, about 34% appearing once. Sequencing used blood. These receptors were obtained from an elderly woman in good health.

In its sample, this clonotype was seen many times. The chain couples TRBV27 to TRBJ2-7; TRBD1 matches 9 bases. There are 15 residues in the CDR3. Germline values: CDR1 MNHEY, CDR2 SMNVEV (reference sequence). V trimming: 0 bases; J trimming: 2 bases; junction bases outside the gene matches: 2. The CDR3 loop is CASSLSTGGAYEQYF. The DNA for the CDR3 is TGTGCCAGCAGTTTATCGACAGGGGGAGCCTACGAGCAGTACTTC.

The chain recombines TRBV2 with TRBJ2-7, with D uncertain. CDR3 length: 15 amino acids. Germline-derived CDR1 and CDR2 are SNHLY and FYNNEI. Trimming removed 3 bases at V and 2 bases at J, with 14 bases between. CDR3 DNA: TGTGCCAGCAGTGATATCCTACCCTCGACCTACGAGCAGTACTTC. The encoded protein is CASSDILPSTYEQYF.

The chain carries TRBV5-1 and TRBJ2-7; the D is unclear. CDR3 size: 15 residues. The V and J ends lost 0 bases and 2 bases respectively, with 12 bases between them. Germline V gene data show CDR1 as SGHRS and CDR2 as YFSETQ. CDR3 coding DNA: TGCGCCAGCAGCTTGGGGGGTCTTTCCGCCTACGAGCAGTACTTC. Protein sequence: CASSLGGLSAYEQYF. Filled out from reference TRBV5-1 and TRBJ2-7, the complete variable domain reads KAGVTQTPRYLIKTRGQQVTLSCSPISGHRSVSWYQQTPGQGLQFLFEYFSETQRNKGNFPGRFSGRQFSNSRSEMNVSTLELGDSALYLCASSLGGLSAYEQYFGPGTRLTVT.

As to this clonotype: One base away lies a much larger clone, so this may be a sequencing read error. The chain uses TRBV28 and TRBJ2-5, with D possibly being TRBD1 (5 bases). The CDR3 consists of 14 residues. Germline lookup yields CDR1 MDHEN and CDR2 SYDVKM. Trimming left V 5 bases short and J 11 bases short, with 21 bases between. The CDR3 DNA is TGTGCCAGCAGTGACAGAAGACGGTTCTACGTGCAGTACTTC. Translated, it gives CASSDRRRFYVQYF.

In this sample, this clonotype turned up once. At one end the junction does not follow the germline gene, possibly because of a read error. This chain connects TRBV3-1 to TRBJ2-3, with 13 positions matching TRBD2. Germline lookup yields CDR1 LGHDT and CDR2 YNNKEL (reference sequence). The CDR3 length is 16 residues. The CDR3 sequence: CASSHAGTSGADTRYF. The CDR3 nucleotides read TGTGCCAGCAGCCACGCCGGGACTAGCGGGGCAGATACGCGGTATTTT.

This clonotype was detected many times. The chain's CDR3 is CAISRQGPSTDTQYF. Written as DNA, the CDR3 is TGTGCCATCAGTAGACAGGGACCCAGCACAGATACGCAGTATTTT. The chain links TRBV10-3 to TRBJ2-3, with 7 bases fitting TRBD1. The CDR3 spans 15 residues. The V segment lost 5 bases and the J segment 0 bases; nucleotides outside the gene matches: 5. CDR1 is ENHRY, CDR2 SYGVKD, per germline.

This clonotype appeared many times. The rearrangement joins TRBV29-1 to TRBJ1-5; unclear D gene. The CDR3 runs to 10 residues. In germline, CDR1 is SQVTM, CDR2 ANQGSEA. In DNA, the CDR3 is TGCAGGCATGGCAATCAGCCCCAGCATTTT. Protein sequence: CRHGNQPQHF.

In this sample, this clonotype turned up a few times. A much bigger clone sits one base away, suggesting this may be a read error. V usage is TRBV12-3 or TRBV12-4 and J usage is TRBJ1-4; no definite D call. This CDR3 comprises 13 residues. The chain's CDR3 is CASSFEPNEKRFF. The CDR3 DNA follows: TGTGCCAGCAGTTTTGAACCTAATGAAAAACGGTTTTTT.

This clonotype was recorded once. The rearrangement links TRBV29-1 to TRBJ2-7, with D perhaps matching TRBD1 (5 bases). Germline V lookup: CDR1 SQVTM, CDR2 ANQGSEA. The CDR3 totals 14 residues. The V end lost 4 bases, the J end lost 0 bases, and 13 bases lay between the germline ends. The chain's CDR3 is CSVAKQVSSYEQYF. The CDR3 DNA reads as TGCAGCGTTGCTAAACAGGTTAGCTCCTACGAGCAGTACTTC.

This chain joins TRBV24-1 and TRBJ2-3; maybe TRBD2 (5 bases). The germline V gene encodes CDR1 KGHDR and CDR2 SFDVKD. This CDR3 contains 12 residues. The germline V and J ends were trimmed by 5 bases and 10 bases, with 12 bases remaining between them. For the CDR3, the DNA is TGTGCCACCAGTGTAACCCGGGGTGCGCAGTATTTT. Translation gives CATSVTRGAQYF.

This chain uses TRBV20-1 with TRBJ2-6, with 7 bases aligning to TRBD1. Germline-derived CDR1 and CDR2 are DFQATT and SNEGSKA (reference sequence). This CDR3 region has 14 residues. The V and J ends lost 6 bases and 2 bases, in that order; junction bases with no gene match: 4. The CDR3 here is CSARQGTGANVLTF. For the CDR3, the DNA is TGCAGTGCGAGACAGGGAACTGGGGCCAACGTCCTGACTTTC.

This clonotype was seen many times. The rearrangement links TRBV25-1 to TRBJ2-3; a weak D match, TRBD2 (5 bases). Germline assignment: CDR1 MGHDK and CDR2 SYGVNS. The CDR3 length is 14 residues. Trimming removed 1 base at V and 6 bases at J, with 11 bases between. CDR3 sequence reads: CASSELRVADTQYF. As DNA, the CDR3 is TGTGCCAGCAGTGAATTAAGGGTAGCGGATACGCAGTATTTT.

CDR3 DNA sequence: TGTGCCAGCAGCCAACCCCCGGACAGGGGTGGGCGTGAAGCTTTCTTT. Translated: CASSQPPDRGGREAFF. This chain links TRBV3-1 with TRBJ1-1; 9 bases line up with TRBD1. The CDR3 totals 16 residues. Trimming took 2 bases from V and 7 from J; bases not matched to a gene: 11. Germline CDR1 LGHDT, CDR2 YNNKEL (reference sequence).

This clonotype was observed a few times. The chain combines TRBV7-2 with TRBJ2-2; D remains ambiguous. Germline V gene lookup returns CDR1 SGHTA and CDR2 FQGNSA. The V gene lost 2 bases and the J gene lost 5 bases, with 12 bases spanning the gap. The CDR3 contains 15 residues. CDR3 sequence: CASSLTGAWTGELFF. DNA for the CDR3: TGTGCCAGCAGCTTAACCGGAGCGTGGACCGGGGAGCTGTTTTTT.

This clonotype was found once. The CDR3 DNA sequence: TGTGCCAGCAGCCGAAAACGAAGCTCGGCCGAGCAGTACTTC. The encoded protein is CASSRKRSSAEQYF. The chain combines TRBV7-8 with TRBJ2-7; D is unresolved. V was cut by 5 bases and J by 6 bases, with 17 bases left in between. This CDR3 contains 14 residues. Germline CDR1 SGHVS, CDR2 FQNEAQ.

The chain couples TRBV9 to TRBJ2-5, with D hard to call. This CDR3 spans 15 amino acids. CDR1 and CDR2 from the germline V gene are SGDLS and YYNGEE. V lost 6 bases and J lost 3, with 18 bases in between. This chain's CDR3 is CASTLDSTGKETQYF. CDR3 nucleotides: TGTGCCAGCACCCTGGATAGTACCGGAAAAGAGACCCAGTACTTC. Filled out from reference TRBV9 and TRBJ2-5, the complete variable domain reads DSGVTQTPKHLITATGQRVTLRCSPRSGDLSVYWYQQSLDQGLQFLIQYYNGEERAKGNILERFSAQQFPDLHSELNLSSLELGDSALYFCASTLDSTGKETQYFGPGTRLLVL.

This chain uses TRBV12-3 or TRBV12-4 with TRBJ2-1; 8 bases are a match to TRBD2. The closer fit of TRBJ2-7 to the DNA end suggests the J call may be wrong. CDR3 length: 18 residues. CDR3 region: CASSPYPGGEYSYNEQYF. The CDR3 region has the DNA TGTGCCAGCAGTCCTTATCCGGGGGGGGAGTACTCGTACAATGAGCAGTACTTC.

The table lists this clonotype with many counts. The chain recombines TRBV7-9 with TRBJ1-5; 7 positions match TRBD1. J was trimmed by 5 bases and V by 1 base; bases with no gene match: 2. Germline V lookup: CDR1 SEHNR, CDR2 FQNEAQ (reference sequence). The CDR3 is made up of 14 amino acids. CDR3 sequence reads: CASSLDRGDQPQHF. CDR3 sequence (DNA): TGTGCCAGCAGCTTAGACAGGGGCGATCAGCCCCAGCATTTT.

The genes are TRBV13 and TRBJ2-1; D not certain. TRBJ2-7 explains the end of the DNA better; the J call may be wrong. The germline V gene encodes CDR1 PRHDT and CDR2 FYEKMQ (reference sequence). This CDR3 contains 13 residues. The CDR3 sequence: CASSPSRRNEQYF. In DNA form, the CDR3 reads TGTGCCAGCAGCCCAAGTCGGCGCAATGAGCAGTACTTC.

In this sample, this clonotype turned up a few times. The rearrangement joins TRBV28 to TRBJ1-5; D possibly corresponds to TRBD1 (5 bases). Trimming took off 3 bases at V and 7 bases at J, with 19 bases between the two ends. Germline loops: CDR1 MDHEN, CDR2 SYDVKM. There are 16 residues in the CDR3. CDR3 sequence reads: CASSLNQGGPGQPQHF. The CDR3 bases are TGTGCCAGCAGTTTGAATCAGGGCGGCCCAGGCCAGCCCCAGCATTTT.

This clonotype showed up just a few times. J is TRBJ2-1 and V is TRBV4-1; 11 bases line up with TRBD2. CDR3 length: 16 residues. Germline CDR1 and CDR2: MGHRA and YSYEKL. The junction had 5 bases not matched to a gene; V was cut back by 0 bases and J by 7 bases. The CDR3 loop is CASSQDIAGGRNEQFF. For the CDR3, the DNA is TGCGCCAGCAGCCAAGATATAGCGGGGGGGCGGAATGAGCAGTTCTTC.

Remarks on this clonotype: The junction departs from the called germline gene at one end, perhaps through a read error. This rearrangement joins TRBV12-3 or TRBV12-4 to TRBJ1-6; D remains unclear. CDR3 size: 13 residues. This CDR3 reads CSSSFSAAPPLHF. The CDR3 coding sequence is TGTTCCAGCAGTTTTAGTGCAGCGCCACCCCTCCACTTT.

The gene calls are TRBV11-2 and TRBJ2-6; possible D gene TRBD2, 5 bases. Germline-derived CDR1 and CDR2 are SGHAT and FQNNGV. The CDR3 extends over 17 amino acids. V gave up 4 bases and J gave up 0 bases, with 13 bases separating them. The CDR3: CASSSLLETSGANVLTF. For the CDR3, the DNA is TGTGCCAGCAGCTCCCTACTAGAGACCTCTGGGGCCAACGTCCTGACTTTC.

This chain connects TRBV5-1 to TRBJ1-6; D perhaps matches TRBD1 (5 bases). Germline loops: CDR1 SGHRS, CDR2 YFSETQ. The CDR3 has 12 amino acids. V was pared by 3 bases and J by 7 bases, with 5 bases between. The CDR3 DNA follows: TGCGCCAGCAGCTGGGGGAATTCACCCCTCCACTTT. It encodes CASSWGNSPLHF.

This clonotype came up many times. This rearrangement joins TRBV7-9 to TRBJ2-5, with TRBD1 matching over 8 bases. J was trimmed by 4 bases and V by 5 bases; bases with no gene match: 3. CDR1 is SEHNR, CDR2 FQNEAQ, per germline (reference sequence). CDR3 length: 13 amino acids. This CDR3 is CASSRTGLETQYF. For the CDR3, the DNA is TGTGCCAGCAGCCGGACAGGGCTAGAGACCCAGTACTTC.

The table lists this clonotype with a few counts. The chain recombines TRBV7-2 with TRBJ1-4, with a weak D call TRBD1 (5 bases). Germline V CDR1 and CDR2: SGHTA, FQGNSA. This CDR3 comprises 16 residues. V lost 3 bases and J 3 bases, leaving 14 bases between the germline ends. The CDR3 loop is CASSLNIPQANEKLFF. CDR3 nucleotide sequence: TGTGCCAGCAGCTTGAACATTCCACAGGCTAATGAAAAACTGTTTTTT. The entire variable domain, with the rest obtained from reference TRBV7-2 and TRBJ1-4, is as follows: GAGVSQSPSNKVTEKGKDVELRCDPISGHTALYWYRQSLGQGLEFLIYFQGNSAPDKSGLPSDRFSAERTGGSVSTLTIQRTQQEDSAVYLCASSLNIPQANEKLFFGSGTQLSVL.

This clonotype was counted only a few times. The chain joins TRBV7-9 to TRBJ2-3, with TRBD2 identical over 9 bases. This CDR3 contains 16 residues. From germline, CDR1 is SEHNR and CDR2 FQNEAQ (reference sequence). V was pared by 0 bases and J by 3 bases, with 4 bases of the junction left unmatched. DNA for the CDR3: TGTGCCAGCAGCTTAGCGGCGGGGGGGCGAACAGATACGCAGTATTTT. Translated, it gives CASSLAAGGRTDTQYF.

Comment on this clonotype: The junction departs from germline at one end; a sequencing error may be responsible. The chain links TRBV6-1 to TRBJ2-5; unclear D gene. The germline V gene has CDR1 MNHNS and CDR2 SASEGT. The CDR3 consists of 13 residues. CDR3 nucleotides: TGTGCCAGCAGTGAATGGACCCTAGAGACCCGGTACTTC. It encodes CASSEWTLETRYF.

This clonotype has more than one count but fewer than ten. It may be a read error: a sequence one base away is much more abundant. The genes are TRBV12-3 or TRBV12-4 and TRBJ2-3, with 12 bases aligning to TRBD2. The CDR3 sequence is 15 residues long. The V segment lost 5 bases and the J segment 7 bases; nucleotides outside the gene matches: 7. CDR3 region: CASSPGLAGRNTQYF. The DNA of the CDR3 is TGTGCCAGCAGTCCAGGACTAGCGGGGAGGAATACGCAGTATTTT.

This clonotype was recorded only once. A much larger clone sits a single nucleotide away, making a read error possible. This chain links TRBV21-1 with TRBJ2-7; the table's D call TRBD1 went unverified against the DNA. TRBV21-1 is shown as a pseudogene. CDR3 length equals 16 residues. The CDR3 loop reads CASSKGRKGSPYEQYF. CDR3 nucleotide sequence: TGTGCCAGCAGCAAAGGGCGAAAGGGCTCCCCCTACGAGCAGTACTTC.

This clonotype occurred many times. The chain couples TRBV12-3 or TRBV12-4 to TRBJ1-2; possible D gene TRBD1, 5 bases. The CDR3 is made up of 14 amino acids. Trimming cost V 7 bases and J 5 bases, with 17 bases left between them. The CDR3 here is CASTRGREAYGYTF. CDR3 sequence (DNA): TGTGCCAGCACCCGAGGCAGGGAAGCTTATGGCTACACCTTC.